Here is one T cell receptor beta chain with its context. Its antigen remains unidentified. Primers: 60 Vbeta forward and 13 Jbeta reverse. Assay: immunoSEQ multiplex PCR; the TCRdb copy retains only in-frame clones and omits some. The repertoire holds fewer than 200,000 clones, with approximately 78% as singletons. This sample is drawn from a study of cytomegalovirus exposure and HLA in healthy donors. The CDR3 is made up of 18 amino acids. Germline CDR1 is MNHEY and CDR2 is SMNVEV (reference sequence). V lost 6 bases, J lost 2 bases, and 17 bases stayed unmatched. Findings and caveats of the study: The presence/absence work took it that sequencing depth was about the same across donors. DRB1 had the most TCR associations and HLA-C the fewest, a later analysis found, with rates varying by HLA locus. The Asian-associated ancestry cluster reportedly had fewer N-insertions than the roughly 670-donor mean in a later analysis. The availability of immune exposure information extended only to CMV serostatus.

The sample was PBMCs. The rearrangement uses TRBV27 and TRBJ2-7, with 9 positions matching TRBD1. The sequence was obtained from a woman in her 30s in good health and CMV-seropositive. In DNA form, the CDR3 reads TGTGCCAGCAGCCCGGGGACAGGGAGTCAGCAGAGTCCCTACGAGCAGTACTTC. Its translation: CASSPGTGSQQSPYEQYF.